This TCR beta chain was sequenced in a study of OX40 agonist ivuxolimab in advanced cancers. Study details: Dose-escalation patients had hepatocellular carcinoma, melanoma, renal cell or head and neck cancer. Prior anti-PD-1, anti-PD-L1 or anti-CTLA-4 therapy was allowed; less than 45% had some.

CDR3 length: 20 amino acids. Trimming cost V 2 bases and J 1 base, with 26 bases left between them. The germline V gene encodes CDR1 MDHEN and CDR2 SYDVKM. If patients had autoimmune disease history or systemic immunosuppression, they were excluded. Blood sampling took place at baseline, cycle 4 day 1, and cycle 7 day 1. Assay used: immunoSEQ multiplex PCR; TCRdb lists only in-frame clones, some missing. The repertoire includes tens of thousands of clones, about four fifths of them detected once, and under 55% sits in the top ten. The source of this sequence is an adult with an advanced solid tumor such as melanoma, head and neck, liver or kidney cancer. The material sequenced was CD4+ or CD8+ T cells sorted from blood, taken in a trial of the OX40 agonist ivuxolimab. The rearrangement links TRBV28 to TRBJ1-2; possibly TRBD1 for D (5 bases). CDR3 sequence: CASSLVGLIETDTYNYGYTF. CDR3 in DNA: TGTGCCAGCAGTTTAGTTGGTTTGATCGAGACAGACACCTATAACTATGGCTACACCTTC.